Shown below are 2 T cell receptor beta chains from a single sample sequenced in a study of cytomegalovirus exposure and HLA in healthy donors. Vbeta (60) and Jbeta (13) primers were used in the PCR. Sequencing used immunoSEQ multiplex PCR; TCRdb keeps in-frame clones, though not all of them. The repertoire table contains about 160,000 clones. The material sequenced was PBMCs. The receptors stem from a woman aged 55 to 70 in good health and CMV-seronegative.

The V and J genes are TRBV2 and TRBJ2-5; 9 bases fit TRBD1. The J call may be wrong; the DNA end is better matched by TRBJ2-7. The CDR3 spans 15 residues. From germline, CDR1 is SNHLY and CDR2 FYNNEI. The CDR3 sequence is CASRGTLDRGYEQYF. The CDR3 bases are TGTGCCAGCAGAGGGACTCTGGACAGGGGCTACGAGCAGTACTTC.

This chain joins TRBV4-1 and TRBJ1-2; no reliable D call. Germline loops: CDR1 MGHRA, CDR2 YSYEKL. The ends were cut back, 0 bases at V and 5 bases at J, with 13 bases in the middle. The CDR3 contains 15 residues. The CDR3 nucleotides read TGCGCCAGCAGCCAAGATTTTAGGAGTCAGTATGGCTACACCTTC. Translation: CASSQDFRSQYGYTF.